These 32 T cell receptor beta chains share one sample of origin, sequenced in a study of cytomegalovirus exposure and HLA in healthy donors. Here immunoSEQ multiplex PCR was the method, and the copy in TCRdb shows in-frame clones only, minus some. The table records 82,000 or so clones, roughly 96% of them present only once. Sequenced material: PBMCs. All receptors come from a woman aged 18-29 years in good health and CMV-seronegative.

V and J are TRBV11-2 and TRBJ2-3, with D hard to call. Trimming shortened V by 1 base and J by 3 bases, and 11 bases separated the two germline ends. The CDR3 length is 15 residues. CDR1 and CDR2 from the germline V gene are SGHAT and FQNNGV. CDR3 sequence (DNA): TGTGCCAGCAGCTTAGTACGACACGGAACAGATACGCAGTATTTT. Protein product: CASSLVRHGTDTQYF.

This chain uses TRBV5-4 with TRBJ2-3, with D possibly being TRBD2 (6 bases). The CDR3 consists of 15 residues. The V end was cut by 0 bases, the J end by 6 bases, with 14 bases between. Germline loops: CDR1 SGHNT, CDR2 YYREEE (reference sequence). The CDR3 DNA reads TGTGCCAGCAGCTTGGCCCCGCTAAGCGGGGATACGCAGTATTTT. Its translation: CASSLAPLSGDTQYF.

The chain combines TRBV29-1 with TRBJ1-5; 9 bases are shared with TRBD1. The CDR3 is 14 amino acids. Germline CDR1 and CDR2: SQVTM and ANQGSEA. The CDR3 bases are TGCAGGGACAGGGGCTCCGTTGACAATCAGCCCCAGCATTTT. This sequence encodes CRDRGSVDNQPQHF.

The chain couples TRBV7-8 to TRBJ2-1; perhaps TRBD1 as D (5 bases). The V gene lost 1 base and the J gene lost 3 bases, with 10 bases spanning the gap. The length of the CDR3 is 15 residues. Germline V gene data show CDR1 as SGHVS and CDR2 as FQNEAQ. The CDR3 reads CASSLGTYNYNEQFF. The CDR3 DNA sequence: TGTGCCAGCAGCTTAGGGACATATAACTACAATGAGCAGTTCTTC.

The chain links TRBV2 to TRBJ2-1; 9 nucleotides agree with TRBD1. This CDR3 is built from 14 residues. CDR1 is SNHLY, CDR2 FYNNEI, per germline. With V trimmed by 7 bases and J by 2 bases, 3 bases remained unmatched. For the CDR3, the DNA is TGTGCCAGCAAAGGACAGGGGACCTACAATGAGCAGTTCTTC. It codes for CASKGQGTYNEQFF.

The V gene is TRBV4-3, the J gene TRBJ1-2, with TRBD1 as a possible D gene (5 bases). The V and J ends lost 0 bases and 4 bases respectively, with 15 bases between them. CDR3 length: 16 amino acids. Germline V gene data show CDR1 as LGHNA and CDR2 as YSLEER. CDR3 nucleotides: TGCGCCAGCAGCCAAGAAGGTCTTCAGGGAATCTATGGCTACACCTTC. Protein product: CASSQEGLQGIYGYTF.

This chain joins TRBV7-8 and TRBJ1-1; 9 nucleotides match TRBD1. This CDR3 region has 19 residues. The germline V gene has CDR1 SGHVS and CDR2 FQNEAQ. V dropped 4 bases and J dropped 3; count of bases not matched to a gene: 18. The CDR3 DNA reads TGTGCCAGCAGCTCTCGTCCCGGGACAGGGATGATAGAGGACACTGAAGCTTTCTTT. Residues: CASSSRPGTGMIEDTEAFF.

The CDR3 sequence: CASGRQAHTEAFF. The CDR3 region has the DNA TGTGCTAGTGGAAGACAGGCCCACACTGAAGCTTTCTTT. The chain has TRBV12-5 and TRBJ1-1; weak D call: TRBD1 (6 bases). The CDR3 spans 13 residues. V was clipped by 6 bases and J by 3 bases, with 11 bases between them. The germline V gene encodes CDR1 LGHNT and CDR2 FRNRAP.

This chain connects TRBV19 to TRBJ1-4, with D possibly TRBD1 on 6 matching bases. The germline gives CDR1 LNHDA, CDR2 SQIVND (reference sequence). Trimming took off 4 bases at V and 0 bases at J, with 6 bases between the two ends. The CDR3 runs to 14 residues. The CDR3 is CASSKGATNEKLFF. CDR3 in DNA: TGTGCCAGTAGTAAGGGGGCAACTAATGAAAAACTGTTTTTT.

The chain links TRBV6-1 to TRBJ1-3; D not resolved. This CDR3 region has 13 residues. Germline lookup yields CDR1 MNHNS and CDR2 SASEGT. V dropped 7 bases and J dropped 0 bases, with 7 bases sitting between them. This CDR3 reads CASTVSSGNTIYF. CDR3 in DNA: TGTGCCAGCACAGTAAGCTCTGGAAACACCATATATTTT.

The genes are TRBV7-8 and TRBJ2-1; 9 nucleotides match TRBD2. Germline-derived CDR1 and CDR2 are SGHVS and FQNEAQ. V lost 5 bases and J lost 7; bases outside the gene matches: 12. CDR3 length: 16 residues. CDR3: CASSKAPSGRRNEQFF. CDR3 sequence (DNA): TGTGCCAGCAGCAAGGCCCCCAGCGGGAGGAGGAATGAGCAGTTCTTC.

The CDR3 is CASKPGGPYGYTF. CDR3 DNA: TGTGCCAGCAAGCCGGGGGGGCCCTATGGCTACACCTTC. The J gene is TRBJ1-2, the V gene TRBV27; TRBD1 is a possible D gene (6 bases). The germline V and J ends were trimmed by 7 bases and 4 bases, with 13 bases remaining between them. This CDR3 region has 13 residues. From germline, CDR1 is MNHEY and CDR2 SMNVEV (reference sequence).

V gene TRBV9 combines with J gene TRBJ2-7, with D possibly matching TRBD1 (6 bases). The V and J ends lost 2 bases and 3 bases respectively, with 15 bases between them. The V gene's germline CDR1 is SGDLS and CDR2 YYNGEE. CDR3 length: 15 amino acids. The CDR3 sequence is CASSVHSGHRYEQYF. The DNA of the CDR3 is TGTGCCAGCAGCGTGCACTCGGGACACCGCTACGAGCAGTACTTC.

The chain has TRBV4-1 and TRBJ2-1; 7 bases are a match to TRBD1. Germline loops: CDR1 MGHRA, CDR2 YSYEKL. Losses at the gene ends were 3 bases for V and 9 bases for J; bases not matched to a gene: 8. CDR3 length: 14 amino acids. CDR3 in amino acids: CASSQRTGAGEQFF. The CDR3 nucleotides are TGCGCCAGCAGCCAGAGAACAGGGGCCGGTGAGCAGTTCTTC.

This clone showed up just once. J is TRBJ2-7 and V is TRBV27, with 13 bases fitting TRBD2. The CDR3 has 13 residues. V shed 8 bases, J shed 3 bases, and the junction held 1 base outside the gene matches. In germline, CDR1 is MNHEY, CDR2 SMNVEV (reference sequence). CDR3: CASRTSGGYEQYF. DNA of the CDR3: TGTGCCAGCCGGACTAGCGGGGGCTACGAGCAGTACTTC.

The chain combines TRBV28 with TRBJ2-7; D gene ambiguous. V was trimmed by 10 bases and J by 1 base, leaving 8 bases between them. This CDR3 has 11 amino acids. Germline CDR1 is MDHEN and CDR2 is SYDVKM. This chain's CDR3 is CATLTSYEQYF. CDR3 nucleotide sequence: TGTGCCACTCTAACTTCCTACGAGCAGTACTTC.

The chain has TRBV5-1 and TRBJ1-1, with unresolved D. CDR1 is SGHRS, CDR2 YFSETQ, per germline. Trimming removed 0 bases at V and 3 bases at J, with 9 bases between. The CDR3 consists of 14 residues. CDR3 in amino acids: CASSLVPGDTEAFF. As DNA, the CDR3 is TGCGCCAGCAGCTTGGTCCCGGGAGACACTGAAGCTTTCTTT.

The chain links TRBV7-8 to TRBJ2-7; 8 bases agree with TRBD1. The CDR3 sequence is 14 residues long. The junction had 1 base not matched to a gene; V was cut back by 1 base and J by 2 bases. Germline lookup yields CDR1 SGHVS and CDR2 FQNEAQ. For the CDR3, the DNA is TGTGCCAGCAGCTTAGTGGGACAGGCCTACGAGCAGTACTTC. Amino acids: CASSLVGQAYEQYF.

In its sample, this clone was seen once. V is TRBV4-1 and J is TRBJ2-1; TRBD2 might be the D (6 bases). CDR3 size: 14 residues. Trimming shortened V by 3 bases and J by 6 bases, and 12 bases separated the two germline ends. Looked up from germline, CDR1 is MGHRA and CDR2 is YSYEKL. The CDR3 region is CASSHVGLLNEQFF. CDR3 bases: TGCGCCAGCAGCCATGTGGGACTTCTCAATGAGCAGTTCTTC.

The chain uses TRBV19 and TRBJ2-1, with a possible D match to TRBD2 (6 bases). This CDR3 contains 15 residues. CDR1 is LNHDA and CDR2 is SQIVND in the germline V gene (reference sequence). Trimming shortened V by 6 bases and J by 2 bases, and 14 bases separated the two germline ends. CDR3 amino acids: CASSQRLGTYNEQFF. In DNA, the CDR3 is TGTGCCAGTAGCCAGCGACTAGGCACCTACAATGAGCAGTTCTTC.

The CDR3 here is CASSYGRQGSFYGYTF. The CDR3 DNA reads TGTGCCAGCAGCTACGGGAGACAGGGGAGCTTCTATGGCTACACCTTC. The rearrangement links TRBV7-9 to TRBJ1-2, with 8 bases lining up with TRBD1. In germline, CDR1 is SEHNR, CDR2 FQNEAQ (reference sequence). The J segment lost 4 bases and the V segment lost 4 bases, leaving 11 bases of the junction unmatched. The CDR3 is made up of 16 amino acids.

The CDR3 region has the DNA TGTGCCAGCAGCCGCCGGGACAGGGGTTTCGCTGAAGCTTTCTTT. Amino acids: CASSRRDRGFAEAFF. The chain links TRBV7-8 to TRBJ1-1, with 10 positions matching TRBD1. The CDR3 runs to 15 residues. V shed 5 bases, J shed 6 bases, and the junction held 9 bases outside the gene matches. Germline CDR1 is SGHVS and CDR2 is FQNEAQ.

The chain has TRBV4-1 and TRBJ2-3; 11 bases line up with TRBD2. Germline-derived CDR1 and CDR2 are MGHRA and YSYEKL. V was clipped by 1 base and J by 1 base; unmatched bases: 10. There are 19 residues in the CDR3. Here the CDR3 DNA reads TGCGCCAGCAGCCAAGTTGGGCTAGCGGGAGGAAGAGGCACAGATACGCAGTATTTT. Its protein is CASSQVGLAGGRGTDTQYF.

V usage is TRBV5-4 and J usage is TRBJ1-1; D call uncertain. V gave up 3 bases and J gave up 4 bases, with 19 bases separating them. This CDR3 is built from 16 residues. The germline V gene has CDR1 SGHNT and CDR2 YYREEE (reference sequence). The CDR3 sequence is CASSSGGSGRITEAFF. DNA for the CDR3: TGTGCCAGCAGCTCGGGCGGGTCCGGACGGATCACTGAAGCTTTCTTT.

This chain links TRBV7-2 with TRBJ2-1; 13 nucleotides agree with TRBD2. V lost 2 bases and J lost 3; bases outside the gene matches: 4. There are 17 residues in the CDR3. Germline V gene sequence: CDR1 SGHTA, CDR2 FQGNSA. The CDR3 region is CASSLKGLAGIYNEQFF. In DNA form, the CDR3 reads TGTGCCAGCAGCTTAAAGGGACTAGCGGGAATCTACAATGAGCAGTTCTTC.

The chain joins TRBV7-9 to TRBJ2-7; possible D gene TRBD2, 5 bases. The V end lost 3 bases, the J end lost 6 bases, and 9 bases lay between the germline ends. The CDR3 has 12 residues. Germline-derived CDR1 and CDR2 are SEHNR and FQNEAQ (reference sequence). The CDR3: CASSFWESEQYF. As DNA, the CDR3 is TGTGCCAGCAGCTTCTGGGAGAGCGAGCAGTACTTC.

The chain employs TRBV2 and TRBJ2-5, with D unclear. This CDR3 contains 11 residues. Trimming took off 6 bases at V and 4 bases at J, with 6 bases between the two ends. Germline V CDR1 and CDR2: SNHLY, FYNNEI. The CDR3 region is CASRRRETQYF. The CDR3 DNA reads TGTGCCAGCAGGAGAAGAGAGACCCAGTACTTC. The full variable domain, with the rest looked up from reference TRBV2 and TRBJ2-5, is EPEVTQTPSHQVTQMGQEVILRCVPISNHLYFYWYRQILGQKVEFLVSFYNNEISEKSEIFDDQFSVERPDGSNFTLKIRSTKLEDSAMYFCASRRRETQYFGPGTRLLVL.

This rearrangement joins TRBV18 to TRBJ2-1; possibly TRBD2 for D (6 bases). This CDR3 has 16 amino acids. Germline lookup yields CDR1 KGHSH and CDR2 LQKENI. Trimming stripped 2 bases from V and 0 bases from J, with 11 bases between. CDR3 bases: TGTGCCAGCTCACCATCCAGCGGGCTCTCCTACAATGAGCAGTTCTTC. Protein product: CASSPSSGLSYNEQFF.

V usage is TRBV5-4 and J usage is TRBJ2-7, with a possible D match to TRBD2 (5 bases). The V and J ends lost 5 bases and 3 bases respectively, with 12 bases between them. Germline loops: CDR1 SGHNT, CDR2 YYREEE (reference sequence). CDR3 length: 13 amino acids. CDR3 in amino acids: CASRLYGIYEQYF. CDR3 nucleotides: TGTGCCAGCAGGTTGTACGGGATCTACGAGCAGTACTTC.

The rearrangement joins TRBV7-6 to TRBJ2-2; 11 nucleotides line up with TRBD2. Germline-derived CDR1 and CDR2 are SGHVS and FNYEAQ. The junction had 8 bases not matched to a gene; V was cut back by 4 bases and J by 7 bases. This CDR3 region has 16 residues. CDR3 loop: CASSSLAGGPGGELFF. CDR3 nucleotides: TGTGCCAGCAGCTCCTTAGCGGGAGGGCCGGGCGGGGAGCTGTTTTTT.

This chain links TRBV5-1 with TRBJ2-7; 7 bases map to TRBD2. Germline trimming cut 7 bases from V and 0 bases from J; bases unmatched to any gene: 10. CDR1 is SGHRS and CDR2 is YFSETQ in the germline V gene. This CDR3 is 15 amino acids long. The CDR3 region has the DNA TGCGCCAGCCGGGTGATCGCGGGGGACTCCTACGAGCAGTACTTC. Residues: CASRVIAGDSYEQYF.

The chain carries TRBV5-1 and TRBJ1-1, with a weak D call TRBD1 (6 bases). Germline lookup yields CDR1 SGHRS and CDR2 YFSETQ. The CDR3 is 12 residues long. V lost 4 bases, J lost 8 bases, and 12 bases lay in between. The CDR3 DNA reads as TGCGCCAGCAGCGAGGGACATTCCGAAGCTTTCTTT. Residues: CASSEGHSEAFF.